This T cell receptor (beta chain) was recorded in a study of cytomegalovirus exposure and HLA in healthy donors. Study-level information: The same platform was used for the 130 or so validation repertoires as for the roughly 670 first-cohort repertoires, as reported in a later analysis.

Details on this clone: What it binds is not known.

Study-wide points: There were 160 or so TCR beta chains listed as cytomegalovirus-associated.

The V end was cut by 7 bases, the J end by 2 bases, with 18 bases between. CDR3 size: 16 residues. The donors were members of the validation cohort comprising some 130 subjects, separate from the approximately 710-subject first cohort. The table came from immunoSEQ multiplex PCR; TCRdb's copy has only in-frame clones and leaves some out. The sample has 85,000 to 120,000 clones; about 95% are singletons. The chain employs TRBV23-1 and TRBJ1-3; a possible D gene is TRBD1 (6 bases). TRBV23-1 is known as an ORF, though its function is uncertain. The specimen sequenced was PBMCs. This clonotype was sampled from a woman under 30 in good health and CMV-seronegative. In DNA, the CDR3 is TGCGCCAGCACACTCGGGACACCCATCGCTGGAAACACCATATATTTT. This codes for CASTLGTPIAGNTIYF.